A single sample is the source of the 18 T cell receptor beta chains below, sequenced in a study of T cell responses to AZD1222 COVID-19 vaccine. Using immunoSEQ multiplex PCR, the repertoire was profiled, and TCRdb retains in-frame clones only, with some absent. Seen here are approximately 270,000 clones, approximately 94% observed once, and the top ten hold 0.5% to 0.7%. Source: peripheral blood, taken 28 days after the second AZD1222 dose. These receptors were taken from an adult who received the AZD1222 COVID-19 vaccine.

This clone has just one count. This chain links TRBV7-2 with TRBJ2-7; tentatively, D is TRBD2 (5 bases). CDR1 SGHTA and CDR2 FQGNSA come from the germline V gene. The CDR3 has 13 residues. Between the trimmed V and J ends, which lost 3 bases and 6 bases, there was a span of 12 bases. DNA of the CDR3: TGTGCCAGCAGCTTGGACTCAGTCGGCGAGCAGTACTTC. As protein: CASSLDSVGEQYF.

The gene calls are TRBV9 and TRBJ2-3; TRBD2 matches at 9 bases. The germline gives CDR1 SGDLS, CDR2 YYNGEE. This CDR3 has 16 amino acids. V was clipped by 0 bases and J by 4 bases; unmatched bases: 6. CDR3 sequence (DNA): TGTGCCAGCAGCGTAGGTCAAGCGGGGGGACCAGATACGCAGTATTTT. Translated, it gives CASSVGQAGGPDTQYF.

The rearrangement joins TRBV19 to TRBJ1-5; no firm D call. The CDR3 is 15 residues long. Trimming removed 5 bases at V and 5 bases at J, with 16 bases between. The germline gives CDR1 LNHDA, CDR2 SQIVND (reference sequence). This chain's CDR3 is CASSLAWARDQPQHF. The CDR3 DNA is TGTGCCAGTAGTCTTGCATGGGCGAGGGATCAGCCCCAGCATTTT.

J is TRBJ2-7 and V is TRBV14, with D maybe TRBD2 (5 bases). This CDR3 has 13 residues. Trimming took off 0 bases at V and 4 bases at J, with 7 bases between the two ends. The germline V gene encodes CDR1 SGHDN and CDR2 FVKESK. CDR3 coding DNA: TGTGCCAGCAGCCAAGATCGAGGGTACGAGCAGTACTTC. Its protein is CASSQDRGYEQYF.

The chain has TRBV9 and TRBJ2-7; 9 bases fit TRBD2. V gave up 0 bases and J gave up 3 bases; unmatched junction bases: 7. The CDR3 has 16 residues. Per germline, CDR1 SGDLS and CDR2 YYNGEE. The CDR3 spells CASSVAGGRALYEQYF. The CDR3 DNA reads TGTGCCAGCAGCGTAGCGGGCGGGAGGGCCCTCTACGAGCAGTACTTC.

CDR3 sequence (DNA): TGTGCCAGCAGTCAGGACCCAGCGGGAAGATCCTACAATGAGCAGTTCTTC. The encoded protein is CASSQDPAGRSYNEQFF. The chain has TRBV7-7 and TRBJ2-1; TRBD2 agrees at 7 bases. V shed 6 bases, J shed 1 base, and the junction held 12 bases outside the gene matches. This CDR3 has 17 residues. Germline CDR1 SSHAT, CDR2 FNYEAQ (reference sequence).

This sequence joins TRBV7-2 and TRBJ1-6, with D perhaps TRBD1 (5 bases). The germline V gene has CDR1 SGHTA and CDR2 FQGNSA. The V end was cut by 1 base, the J end by 3 bases, with 10 bases between. The CDR3 is 16 amino acids. The CDR3 region is CASSLESGFYNSPLHF. The DNA of the CDR3 is TGTGCCAGCAGCTTAGAATCAGGGTTCTATAATTCACCCCTCCACTTT.

This clone showed up just once. The rearrangement joins TRBV4-2 to TRBJ2-5, with D tentatively TRBD2 (6 bases). This CDR3 contains 16 residues. Between the trimmed V and J ends, which lost 4 bases and 5 bases, there was a span of 20 bases. Germline assignment: CDR1 LGHNA and CDR2 YNFKEQ. CDR3 protein: CASSRPGAEGEETQYF. CDR3 DNA sequence: TGTGCCAGCAGCCGCCCCGGCGCGGAGGGTGAGGAGACCCAGTACTTC.

This clone occurred once. The chain recombines TRBV7-6 with TRBJ2-3; TRBD2 might be the D (6 bases). Germline CDR1 SGHVS, CDR2 FNYEAQ. Trimming left V 4 bases short and J 4 bases short, with 18 bases between. This CDR3 region has 16 residues. The CDR3 nucleotides read TGTGCCAGCAGCTCCCCTGGCGGGAAGAGTGCAGATACGCAGTATTTT. Residues: CASSSPGGKSADTQYF.

The J gene is TRBJ2-5, the V gene TRBV5-4; a possible D gene is TRBD1 (5 bases). Germline V gene data show CDR1 as SGHNT and CDR2 as YYREEE (reference sequence). The length of the CDR3 is 14 residues. Trimming removed 0 bases at V and 3 bases at J, with 9 bases between. For the CDR3, the DNA is TGTGCCAGCAGCTTGGACAGGTGGGAAGAGACCCAGTACTTC. Protein product: CASSLDRWEETQYF.

This chain joins TRBV7-8 and TRBJ1-4, with 10 nucleotides matching TRBD1. The CDR3 is made up of 16 amino acids. J lost 6 bases, V lost 2 bases, and 6 bases had no gene match. Germline V CDR1 and CDR2: SGHVS, FQNEAQ. CDR3 amino acids: CASSLTPGTGDEKLFF. Here the CDR3 DNA reads TGTGCCAGCAGCTTAACCCCCGGGACAGGGGATGAAAAACTGTTTTTT.

The rearrangement joins TRBV5-4 to TRBJ1-1, with unresolved D. Germline lookup yields CDR1 SGHNT and CDR2 YYREEE (reference sequence). The CDR3 consists of 14 residues. Trimming left V 9 bases short and J 5 bases short, with 20 bases between. The CDR3 bases are TGTGCCATCAGGCTCCGACCGGGAGGTACTGAAGCTTTCTTT. Translated: CAIRLRPGGTEAFF.

The chain is built from TRBV19 and TRBJ2-5, with unresolved D. This CDR3 spans 14 amino acids. Per germline, CDR1 LNHDA and CDR2 SQIVND (reference sequence). Trimming removed 5 bases at V and 5 bases at J, with 15 bases between. DNA for the CDR3: TGTGCCAGTAGTTCCTCTCGTACCCGGGAGACCCAGTACTTC. Translated, it gives CASSSSRTRETQYF.

The chain combines TRBV5-1 with TRBJ2-2; weak D call: TRBD2 (6 bases). The CDR3 extends over 19 amino acids. Germline CDR1 SGHRS, CDR2 YFSETQ. Between the trimmed V and J ends, which lost 3 bases and 0 bases, there was a span of 21 bases. The CDR3 loop reads CASSSRPPAAGTNTGELFF. In nucleotides, the CDR3 is TGCGCCAGCAGCTCCCGGCCACCTGCGGCGGGGACGAACACCGGGGAGCTGTTTTTT.

The genes are TRBV5-1 and TRBJ2-5; D may be TRBD1 or TRBD2 (5 bases each). Germline CDR1 and CDR2: SGHRS and YFSETQ. V lost 1 base, J lost 5 bases, and 21 bases lay in between. The CDR3 totals 17 residues. DNA for the CDR3: TGCGCCAGCAGCTTGAACCGATCCGGGACGACCATGGAGACCCAGTACTTC. Translating gives CASSLNRSGTTMETQYF.

This clone has a single count. J is TRBJ1-1 and V is TRBV7-2; D remains ambiguous. Germline CDR1 and CDR2: SGHTA and FQGNSA. The ends were cut back, 1 base at V and 11 bases at J, with 8 bases in the middle. The CDR3 extends over 11 amino acids. The CDR3 loop is CASSLVSMAFF. CDR3 bases: TGTGCCAGCAGCTTAGTATCGATGGCTTTCTTT.

In regard to this clone: This CDR3 is also generated by other DNA sequences in the sample. The J gene is TRBJ2-3, the V gene TRBV27, with D possibly matching TRBD1 (6 bases). V was trimmed by 2 bases and J by 1 base, leaving 7 bases between them. This CDR3 has 14 residues. The germline V gene encodes CDR1 MNHEY and CDR2 SMNVEV (reference sequence). CDR3 sequence reads: CASSLGGRTDTQYF. The CDR3 bases are TGTGCCAGCAGTTTAGGGGGCCGCACAGATACGCAGTATTTT.

This rearrangement joins TRBV30 to TRBJ2-7; D is perhaps TRBD1 (6 bases). The CDR3 sequence is 15 residues long. Trimming pared 2 bases from V and 1 base from J, leaving 15 bases between. The germline V gene has CDR1 GTSNPN and CDR2 SVGIG (reference sequence). CDR3 sequence: CAWSKGDLSSYEQYF. CDR3 nucleotides: TGTGCCTGGAGTAAGGGGGACCTTTCATCCTACGAGCAGTACTTC.